The clone carrying this T cell receptor (beta chain) has only a few counts. The antigen is unknown. The data originate from a study of T cell responses to AZD1222 COVID-19 vaccine. V gave up 1 base and J gave up 2 bases, with 16 bases separating them. Germline lookup yields CDR1 KGHDR and CDR2 SFDVKD. CDR3 length: 18 amino acids. The data were produced by immunoSEQ multiplex PCR, yet TCRdb's version contains in-frame clones alone and is incomplete. The top ten hold 3% of the sample, which has roughly 120,000 clones, 70% to 90% seen once. Whole-study results and caveats: Dominant at 160-218 and 743-854, vaccine-associated CD4 TCRs also spanned spike. Sampled repertoires all dated from after the peak T cell response.

This specimen consisted of peripheral blood, obtained 28 days after the second AZD1222 dose. The chain carries TRBV24-1 and TRBJ2-2; D is tentatively TRBD1 or TRBD2 (6 bases each). The sequence derives from an adult who received the AZD1222 COVID-19 vaccine. DNA of the CDR3: TGTGCCACCAGTGATTTAAGGTCCGGGGGCATAAACACCGGGGAGCTGTTTTTT. Its translation is CATSDLRSGGINTGELFF.